These 22 T cell receptor beta chains were all obtained from the same sample, sequenced in a study of cytomegalovirus exposure and HLA in healthy donors. PCR involved 60 Vbeta and 13 Jbeta primers. Assay: immunoSEQ multiplex PCR; the TCRdb copy retains only in-frame clones and omits some. The sample holds 80,000 to 130,000 clones, approximately 73% seen once. Sequenced input: PBMCs. Every receptor here comes from a woman between 50 and 59 years old in good health and CMV-seropositive.

This clone was counted only a few times. The chain employs TRBV6-6 and TRBJ2-7; 7 bases fit TRBD1. The CDR3 extends over 14 amino acids. With V trimmed by 5 bases and J by 3 bases, 7 bases remained unmatched. From germline, CDR1 is MNHNY and CDR2 SVGAGI (reference sequence). CDR3 loop: CASSAPRDSYEQYF. The CDR3 DNA sequence: TGTGCCAGCAGTGCGCCCCGGGACAGCTACGAGCAGTACTTC.

The chain combines TRBV11-3 with TRBJ2-3, with 9 nucleotides matching TRBD1. CDR3 length: 17 amino acids. Germline V lookup: CDR1 SGHNT, CDR2 YENEEA. V shed 0 bases and J 3 bases; nucleotides not matched to a gene: 7. The CDR3 protein is CASSLDGTGLGTDTQYF. DNA for the CDR3: TGTGCCAGCAGCTTAGACGGGACAGGGTTGGGGACAGATACGCAGTATTTT.

The chain has TRBV13 and TRBJ1-2, with TRBD1 matching over 11 bases. With 1 base clipped from V and 7 bases from J, the junction kept 5 bases outside the gene matches. The CDR3 is made up of 15 amino acids. Germline assignment: CDR1 PRHDT and CDR2 FYEKMQ (reference sequence). CDR3 coding DNA: TGTGCCAGCAGCTTAGAGGGACAGGGGGTCTTTGGCTACACCTTC. It encodes CASSLEGQGVFGYTF.

The chain joins TRBV29-1 to TRBJ1-1, with 7 bases identical to TRBD1. Germline V CDR1 and CDR2: SQVTM, ANQGSEA. The CDR3 consists of 15 residues. The trim removed 1 base at V and 6 bases at J, leaving 11 bases unmatched. Here the CDR3 DNA reads TGCAGCGTTGAAGGATTAATAGGGGGCCGCCCTGAAGCTTTCTTT. Translation: CSVEGLIGGRPEAFF. Full variable domain (missing parts from reference TRBV29-1 and TRBJ1-1): SAVISQKPSRDICQRGTSLTIQCQVDSQVTMMFWYRQQPGQSLTLIATANQGSEATYESGFVIDKFPISRPNLTFSTLTVSNMSPEDSSIYLCSVEGLIGGRPEAFFGQGTRLTVV.

This clone turned up a few times. J is TRBJ2-1 and V is TRBV9; TRBD1 is a possible D gene (6 bases). The V and J ends lost 4 bases and 5 bases respectively, with 13 bases between them. Per the germline V gene, CDR1 is SGDLS and CDR2 is YYNGEE. The CDR3 is 14 residues long. The CDR3, as DNA: TGTGCCAGCAGCTTCCGGGACAATAACAATGAGCAGTTCTTC. Translation: CASSFRDNNNEQFF.

V and J are TRBV11-3 and TRBJ2-7, with D tentatively TRBD2 (6 bases). CDR1 and CDR2 from the germline V gene are SGHNT and YENEEA. This CDR3 is 14 amino acids long. The V end was cut by 5 bases, the J end by 2 bases, with 13 bases between. DNA of the CDR3: TGTGCCAGCAGCCTGAGTACGGGAGCCTACGAGCAGTACTTC. Its protein is CASSLSTGAYEQYF.

V usage is TRBV19 and J usage is TRBJ2-1; 8 bases are shared with TRBD2. V trimming: 4 bases; J trimming: 6 bases; junction bases outside the gene matches: 5. Germline CDR1 LNHDA, CDR2 SQIVND (reference sequence). The CDR3 sequence is 14 residues long. CDR3 sequence (DNA): TGTGCCAGTAGTACCACCGGGACTAGCAATGAGCAGTTCTTC. This encodes CASSTTGTSNEQFF.

This chain uses TRBV27 with TRBJ2-5; 12 nucleotides match TRBD2. CDR1 and CDR2 from the germline V gene are MNHEY and SMNVEV (reference sequence). The junction had 7 bases not matched to a gene; V was cut back by 2 bases and J by 0 bases. The CDR3 runs 18 residues. The CDR3 nucleotides read TGTGCCAGCAGTTTAGGACTAGCGGGGACGAATTACCAAGAGACCCAGTACTTC. Its translation is CASSLGLAGTNYQETQYF.

The J gene is TRBJ1-2, the V gene TRBV6-6, with a weak D call TRBD1 (5 bases). CDR1 and CDR2 (germline): MNHNY, SVGAGI (reference sequence). The V gene lost 0 bases and the J gene lost 1 base, with 12 bases spanning the gap. The CDR3 has 16 residues. In DNA form, the CDR3 reads TGTGCCAGCAGTTACTCTGAGACAGAGATTAACTATGGCTACACCTTC. It yields the protein CASSYSETEINYGYTF.

The chain joins TRBV4-1 to TRBJ1-6; TRBD1 aligns across 7 bases. CDR3 size: 16 residues. Germline V gene lookup returns CDR1 MGHRA and CDR2 YSYEKL. The V segment lost 8 bases and the J segment 4 bases; nucleotides outside the gene matches: 11. CDR3 protein: CASQPLDREYNSPLHF. DNA for the CDR3: TGCGCCAGCCAGCCACTAGACAGGGAGTATAATTCACCCCTCCACTTT.

The rearrangement joins TRBV2 to TRBJ2-7, with no clear D. V lost 3 bases and J lost 3, with 12 bases in between. Germline CDR1 and CDR2: SNHLY and FYNNEI. The CDR3 is made up of 14 amino acids. CDR3 nucleotide sequence: TGTGCCAGCAGTGACGAGTTGGAGTACTACGAGCAGTACTTC. This gives the protein CASSDELEYYEQYF.

The chain carries TRBV30 and TRBJ2-5; 7 bases fit TRBD1. Germline V CDR1 and CDR2: GTSNPN, SVGIG (reference sequence). The CDR3 length is 12 residues. Trimming took 7 bases from V and 1 from J; bases not matched to a gene: 3. The CDR3 coding sequence is TGTGCCTTAACAGGGGCCCAAGAGACCCAGTACTTC. Amino acid sequence: CALTGAQETQYF.

The chain has TRBV11-2 and TRBJ2-1; 7 bases agree with TRBD2. Germline V gene sequence: CDR1 SGHAT, CDR2 FQNNGV. CDR3 length: 16 amino acids. The ends lost 2 bases at V and 1 base at J; junction bases unmatched: 5. DNA for the CDR3: TGTGCCAGCAGCTTACGTTTGGGGGGGTCCTACAATGAGCAGTTCTTC. Its protein is CASSLRLGGSYNEQFF.

The gene calls are TRBV5-1 and TRBJ2-3; 7 bases fit TRBD2. Germline-derived CDR1 and CDR2 are SGHRS and YFSETQ. The CDR3 runs 15 residues. With 3 bases clipped from V and 1 base from J, the junction kept 5 bases outside the gene matches. The chain's CDR3 is CASSSLGGGTDTQYF. CDR3 in DNA: TGCGCCAGCAGCTCCTTGGGGGGGGGCACAGATACGCAGTATTTT.

The count of this clone is one. The J gene is TRBJ2-1, the V gene TRBV7-3; 7 nucleotides align to TRBD2. Germline CDR1 SGHTA, CDR2 FQGTGA. There are 16 residues in the CDR3. Trimming took 5 bases from V and 10 from J; bases not matched to a gene: 17. The CDR3 spells CASSPGSGWLAMEQFF. Here the CDR3 DNA reads TGTGCCAGCAGCCCCGGTAGCGGGTGGCTCGCTATGGAGCAGTTCTTC.

The chain has TRBV19 and TRBJ2-7; 12 bases align to TRBD2. CDR3 length equals 15 residues. Germline-derived CDR1 and CDR2 are LNHDA and SQIVND (reference sequence). V was pared by 4 bases and J by 3 bases, with 4 bases of the junction left unmatched. This CDR3 reads CASSTLAGGNYEQYF. In nucleotides, the CDR3 is TGTGCCAGTAGTACACTAGCGGGAGGCAACTACGAGCAGTACTTC.

The CDR3 protein is CASSQLDRYNEQFF. In nucleotides, the CDR3 is TGTGCCAGCAGCCAATTGGACAGATACAATGAGCAGTTCTTC. The chain employs TRBV7-8 and TRBJ2-1; tentatively, D is TRBD1 (6 bases). In germline, CDR1 is SGHVS, CDR2 FQNEAQ. V shed 5 bases and J shed 4 bases, with 12 bases lying between them. The CDR3 length is 14 residues.

The chain joins TRBV5-8 to TRBJ2-3, with D uncertain. This CDR3 has 16 amino acids. The germline V and J ends were trimmed by 4 bases and 6 bases, with 21 bases remaining between them. The V gene's germline CDR1 is SGHTS and CDR2 YDEGEE. CDR3 protein: CASSAIAARLGDTQYF. Here the CDR3 DNA reads TGTGCCAGCAGCGCTATTGCGGCCCGACTCGGGGATACGCAGTATTTT.

V gene TRBV7-9 combines with J gene TRBJ2-5, with D possibly TRBD1 on 6 matching bases. TRBJ2-7 explains the end of the DNA better; the J call may be wrong. The CDR3 extends over 15 amino acids. Germline V lookup: CDR1 SEHNR, CDR2 FQNEAQ (reference sequence). For the CDR3, the DNA is TGTGCCAGCAGCTTTCGTTCGGACAGTCCCTACGAGCAGTACTTC. It translates to CASSFRSDSPYEQYF.

The chain recombines TRBV14 with TRBJ2-1; 8 bases match TRBD2. The CDR3 extends over 16 amino acids. Germline V gene data show CDR1 as SGHDN and CDR2 as FVKESK. Germline trimming cut 4 bases from V and 2 bases from J; bases unmatched to any gene: 7. CDR3 amino acids: CASSPPSGPTYNEQFF. Here the CDR3 DNA reads TGTGCCAGCAGCCCACCTAGCGGGCCTACCTACAATGAGCAGTTCTTC.

J is TRBJ2-7 and V is TRBV9, with D possibly being TRBD2 (11 bases). Trimming cost V 4 bases and J 8 bases, with 34 bases left between them. Per the germline V gene, CDR1 is SGDLS and CDR2 is YYNGEE. The CDR3 sequence is 19 residues long. CDR3 region: CASSLGQGGLAGGLEKQYF. CDR3 DNA sequence: TGTGCCAGCAGCTTAGGACAGGGGGGGCTAGCGGGAGGTCTTGAGAAGCAGTACTTC.

The genes are TRBV6-1 and TRBJ1-1; D perhaps matches TRBD1 (6 bases). Germline V lookup: CDR1 MNHNS, CDR2 SASEGT. This CDR3 has 15 residues. Trimming pared 5 bases from V and 0 bases from J, leaving 13 bases between. The CDR3: CASSPQGLVNTEAFF. The DNA of the CDR3 is TGTGCCAGCAGTCCTCAGGGGCTTGTGAACACTGAAGCTTTCTTT.